This T cell receptor (beta chain) was recovered during a study of T cell responses to AZD1222 COVID-19 vaccine. The CDR3 loop spans 10 amino acids. Trimming took 4 bases from V and 4 from J, leaving 3 bases between them. CDR1 is SQVTM, CDR2 ANQGSEA, per germline. With regard to this clone: What it recognizes is unknown.

Overall study findings and caveats: The donors showed a predominance of white British ancestry and of females, with possible underestimation of clonal diversity.

This table comes from immunoSEQ multiplex PCR, and its TCRdb copy is limited to in-frame clones, with some not included. This sample yields about 84,000 clones, of which 70% to 90% are seen a single time; about 12% belongs to the top ten. Second doses that came at about 4 or about 12 weeks were put together. This material consisted of peripheral blood, taken 28 days after the second AZD1222 dose. The gene calls are TRBV29-1 and TRBJ2-3; D remains ambiguous. The source is an adult who received the AZD1222 COVID-19 vaccine. CDR3 DNA: TGCAGCGTTGCCTCAGATACGCAGTATTTT. Translation: CSVASDTQYF.